This T cell receptor beta chain stems from a study of blood T cell repertoires in COVID-19 (dated by TCRdb to the early 2020s). In terms of the full investigation: Samples covering the acute and convalescent phases of COVID-19 were provided by collaborators in the United States, Italy and Spain. The prospective study material was composed of cDNA or gDNA derived from T cells, B-cell-depleted T cells, or PBMCs. Deeply sampled blood TCRbeta repertoires from subjects exposed to, actively infected with, or recovered from COVID-19 were included in the dataset. A freely available public database, intended as a resource for researchers studying the immune response to SARS-CoV-2, is where the repertoires were released. The samples were drawn from two sources: the first 160 participants of the ongoing ImmuneRACE study, and 1,200 or so subjects contributed by 6 global collaborators. A de-identified subject ID, COVID-19 status, age in years and sex were almost always included in the sample metadata. Where available, HLA class I and class II types were taken from metadata supplied by the sample provider and were not determined by assay-based typing. The full study reports these points: How much clinical and demographic metadata was included differed by source and by participant, and the metadata was provided uncurated.

TCRbeta CDR3 regions were amplified from genomic DNA using the immunoSEQ Assay, a bias-controlled multiplex PCR. Regarding the original processing steps: The number of nucleated cells in each sample was estimated from the amplification of reference gene primers within the assay. To quantify the absolute abundance of each unique TCRbeta CDR3 rearrangement, sequence reads were collapsed and filtered. For each sample, productive Simpson clonality was calculated as the square root of Simpson's diversity index across productive rearrangements. The clones in this table, taken by TCRdb from immuneACCESS, are in-frame only. Not every clone is retained; where verified, under half of the shortfall comes from an unresolved V gene, and the cause of the rest is unknown. The DNA gave D and trimming, while V, J and clone size come from that table. Recorded for this sample are 50,000 to 75,000 clones; more than 85% of them occurred a single time. 3.5% to 5.5% of the sample rests with the top ten.

In regard to this clone: Its antigen is unknown. No base quality values were provided; no much bigger clone lies one nucleotide off.

Taken from cysteine to phenylalanine, the CDR3 has 18 residues. The sequence is cut down to CDR3 DNA, 54 bases in frame from base 1. Unmatched junction bases come to 7, with V trimmed by 0 bases and J by 0 bases. CDR1 LGHNA and CDR2 YSLEER are derived from the germline V gene. Whole blood was collected in K2EDTA tubes by collaborating institutions according to the institutions' own protocols. For TCRbeta analysis, collaborators shipped samples as frozen whole blood, isolated PBMCs, or DNA extracted from either of those sample types. The origin of this receptor is a man aged 50 to 60 with active COVID-19. The chain links TRBV4-3 with TRBJ1-1; 10 bases in the junction line up with TRBD1. Sequencing was done on a sample of peripheral blood. Here is the DNA: TGCGCCAGCAGCCAAGATGCCGGGACAGGGGAAATGAACACTGAAGCTTTCTTT. Its coded protein is CASSQDAGTGEMNTEAFF.